Listed here are 31 T cell receptor beta chains from one sample, sequenced in a study of persistence of HIV-infected CD4 T cells. Lysates of CMV-infected fibroblasts at 10 ug/mL stimulated these cells. Memory cells lacking CD40L and CD69 with high CD45RO were sorted. These receptors lack a known antigen. Sequencing used immunoSEQ version 4 in survey mode. Profiled with immunoSEQ multiplex PCR; TCRdb holds only in-frame clones, not every one. Altogether tens of thousands of clones are present, about 80% being singletons, with the ten largest covering less than 3%. The input for sequencing was CD4+ T cells sorted from PBMCs after approximately 19-hour stimulation, taken from a patient who received antiretroviral therapy. These receptors all come from an adult man with HIV who was CMV-seropositive.

This chain joins TRBV4-1 and TRBJ2-3; D is possibly TRBD2 (6 bases). The V gene lost 0 bases and the J gene lost 7 bases, with 11 bases spanning the gap. CDR1 is MGHRA and CDR2 is YSYEKL in the germline V gene. The CDR3 extends over 14 amino acids. The chain's CDR3 is CASSQEPSAYTQYF. The CDR3 region has the DNA TGCGCCAGCAGCCAAGAACCTAGCGCTTATACGCAGTATTTT.

V usage is TRBV5-6 and J usage is TRBJ1-1, with D tentatively TRBD1 (5 bases). CDR3 length equals 13 residues. Germline V lookup: CDR1 SGHDT, CDR2 YYEEEE. V lost 0 bases and J lost 11, with 14 bases in between. CDR3 DNA: TGTGCCAGCAGCTTGGACAGGCAGAGGAGGGCTTTCTTT. Translation gives CASSLDRQRRAFF. Based on the CDR3 plus reference TRBV5-6 and TRBJ1-1, the full variable domain is DAGVTQSPTHLIKTRGQQVTLRCSPKSGHDTVSWYQQALGQGPQFIFQYYEEEERQRGNFPDRFSGHQFPNYSSELNVNALLLGDSALYLCASSLDRQRRAFFGQGTRLTVV.

The chain couples TRBV6-5 to TRBJ1-4; D not certain. Germline values: CDR1 MNHEY, CDR2 SVGAGI. The V end lost 4 bases, the J end lost 8 bases, and 11 bases lay between the germline ends. This CDR3 contains 13 residues. CDR3 amino acids: CASSSVRSEKLFF. DNA for the CDR3: TGTGCCAGCAGTTCCGTAAGGTCCGAAAAACTGTTTTTT.

J is TRBJ2-3 and V is TRBV10-3; no firm D call. The V gene's germline CDR1 is ENHRY and CDR2 SYGVKD. Trimming removed 5 bases at V and 2 bases at J, with 8 bases between. This CDR3 region has 13 residues. In DNA form, the CDR3 reads TGTGCCATCAGTCTGACGATCACAGATACGCAGTATTTT. Protein product: CAISLTITDTQYF.

The V gene is TRBV5-1, the J gene TRBJ2-6; tentatively, D is TRBD1 or TRBD2 (5 bases each). V lost 0 bases, J lost 0 bases, and 16 bases lay in between. This CDR3 contains 19 residues. The V gene's germline CDR1 is SGHRS and CDR2 YFSETQ. CDR3 sequence reads: CASSLGYKGSSSGANVLTF. CDR3 nucleotide sequence: TGCGCCAGCAGCTTGGGATATAAGGGGAGTAGCTCTGGGGCCAACGTCCTGACTTTC.

The chain is built from TRBV30 and TRBJ2-2; D is uncertain. CDR1 is GTSNPN and CDR2 is SVGIG in the germline V gene (reference sequence). This CDR3 contains 15 residues. V was clipped by 3 bases and J by 3 bases, with 14 bases between them. The CDR3 protein is CAWRSDPLDTGELFF. In DNA form, the CDR3 reads TGTGCCTGGAGAAGCGACCCCCTTGACACCGGGGAGCTGTTTTTT.

The chain employs TRBV3-1 (or the pseudogene TRBV3-2) and TRBJ1-2, with D maybe TRBD1 (5 bases). Germline V lookup: CDR1 LGHDT, CDR2 YNNKEL (reference sequence). This CDR3 is built from 17 residues. V was pared by 0 bases and J by 5 bases, with 19 bases between. The CDR3 nucleotides are TGTGCCAGCAGCCAAGATGGGGCAGGGATGGGGGTATATGGCTACACCTTC. Protein: CASSQDGAGMGVYGYTF.

This chain joins TRBV5-5 and TRBJ1-5; D gene unclear. This CDR3 contains 15 residues. V lost 2 bases and J 0 bases, leaving 9 bases between the germline ends. Looked up from germline, CDR1 is SGHKS and CDR2 is YYEKEE (reference sequence). CDR3 coding DNA: TGTGCCAGCAGCTTCAACAGCTATAGCAATCAGCCCCAGCATTTT. Residues: CASSFNSYSNQPQHF.

This clone has only a few counts. The rearrangement links TRBV6-5 to TRBJ1-6; a weak D match, TRBD1 (5 bases). The CDR3 totals 12 residues. Trimming removed 6 bases at V and 14 bases at J, with 14 bases between. Looked up from germline, CDR1 is MNHEY and CDR2 is SVGAGI. CDR3 residues: CASRTGGSALHF. DNA of the CDR3: TGTGCCAGCAGGACGGGGGGGTCAGCCCTCCACTTT.

As for this clone: An end of the junction differs from the germline gene, which may be a read error. The chain employs TRBV12-3 or TRBV12-4 and TRBJ2-1; D is undetermined. The CDR3 runs to 12 residues. The CDR3 spells CASSPSDNEQFF. In nucleotides, the CDR3 is TGTGCCAGCAGTCCCTCCGACAATGAGCAGTTCTTC.

The chain combines TRBV7-9 with TRBJ1-6; D not certain. CDR1 SEHNR and CDR2 FQNEAQ come from the germline V gene (reference sequence). V lost 0 bases to trimming and J lost 8 bases, with 8 bases between them. The CDR3 runs to 14 residues. The CDR3 bases are TGTGCCAGCAGCTTAGCACGGAATGATTCACCCCTCCACTTT. It translates to CASSLARNDSPLHF.

The chain uses TRBV19 and TRBJ2-5; 8 nucleotides align to TRBD2. CDR1 and CDR2 (germline): LNHDA, SQIVND (reference sequence). V gave up 3 bases and J gave up 0 bases; unmatched junction bases: 9. The CDR3 runs 17 residues. The CDR3 sequence is CASSIGVSGIYQETQYF. DNA for the CDR3: TGTGCCAGTAGTATTGGAGTTAGCGGGATTTACCAAGAGACCCAGTACTTC.

This chain links TRBV29-1 with TRBJ1-1; D remains ambiguous. Germline V gene lookup returns CDR1 SQVTM and CDR2 ANQGSEA. The CDR3 loop spans 9 amino acids. V was clipped by 7 bases and J by 7 bases, with 7 bases between them. The CDR3 loop is CSAPGEAFF. The CDR3 DNA reads TGCAGCGCGCCCGGTGAAGCTTTCTTT.

CDR3 amino acids: CASSLVLGGEAFF. For the CDR3, the DNA is TGTGCCAGCAGCTTAGTCTTGGGAGGGGAAGCTTTCTTT. V is TRBV7-8 and J is TRBJ1-1; the D is unclear. Germline values: CDR1 SGHVS, CDR2 FQNEAQ. Trimming shortened V by 1 base and J by 8 bases, and 11 bases separated the two germline ends. The CDR3 extends over 13 amino acids.

This clone came up once. The chain couples TRBV2 to TRBJ2-2, with D perhaps matching TRBD2 (5 bases). V lost 4 bases to trimming and J lost 2 bases, with 17 bases between them. Germline CDR1 SNHLY, CDR2 FYNNEI. The CDR3 has 17 residues. The CDR3 is CASSGERVVVNTGELFF. The CDR3 coding sequence is TGTGCCAGCAGTGGGGAGCGAGTGGTTGTTAACACCGGGGAGCTGTTTTTT.

The V gene is TRBV15, the J gene TRBJ1-1; D uncertain. CDR1 and CDR2 (germline): LNHNV, YYDKDF (reference sequence). This CDR3 is built from 16 residues. V lost 2 bases to trimming and J lost 0 bases, with 13 bases between them. The CDR3 bases are TGTGCCACCAGCAGACTTCGGGTTTTACTGAACACTGAAGCTTTCTTT. Amino acid sequence: CATSRLRVLLNTEAFF.

The rearrangement joins TRBV19 to TRBJ1-2; D is unresolved. The germline V gene encodes CDR1 LNHDA and CDR2 SQIVND (reference sequence). The CDR3 spans 12 residues. V was pared by 6 bases and J by 4 bases, with 9 bases between. The CDR3 loop is CASRGGSYGYTF. The CDR3 DNA is TGTGCCAGTAGAGGCGGATCCTATGGCTACACCTTC.

The rearrangement links TRBV5-6 to TRBJ2-5, with D uncertain. The V and J ends lost 1 base and 1 base respectively, with 8 bases between them. Germline assignment: CDR1 SGHDT and CDR2 YYEEEE. This CDR3 is built from 14 residues. CDR3 in DNA: TGTGCCAGCAGCTTGCGGTGGTTCCAAGAGACCCAGTACTTC. Amino acids: CASSLRWFQETQYF.

The rearrangement uses TRBV15 and TRBJ1-2; D remains unclear. V lost 5 bases, J lost 2 bases, and 9 bases lay in between. This CDR3 is 13 amino acids long. The germline V gene has CDR1 LNHNV and CDR2 YYDKDF (reference sequence). The CDR3 reads CATSGNKNYGYTF. The CDR3 DNA follows: TGTGCCACCAGCGGAAACAAGAACTATGGCTACACCTTC.

The chain couples TRBV30 to TRBJ1-5, with TRBD1 matching over 8 bases. The length of the CDR3 is 15 residues. The V segment lost 2 bases and the J segment 0 bases; nucleotides outside the gene matches: 3. CDR1 GTSNPN and CDR2 SVGIG come from the germline V gene (reference sequence). Here the CDR3 reads CAWSYRGFSNQPQHF. CDR3 DNA: TGTGCCTGGAGTTACAGGGGGTTTAGCAATCAGCCCCAGCATTTT.

This rearrangement joins TRBV18 to TRBJ1-5; the D gene is possibly TRBD1 (5 bases). Trimming left V 3 bases short and J 4 bases short, with 10 bases between. CDR3 length equals 14 residues. From germline, CDR1 is KGHSH and CDR2 LQKENI. CDR3 bases: TGTGCCAGCTCACCTGGGGCAGGGAATCAGCCCCAGCATTTT. This sequence encodes CASSPGAGNQPQHF.

The chain carries TRBV4-3 and TRBJ1-6, with 7 bases matching TRBD1. The CDR3 has 13 amino acids. The trim removed 5 bases at V and 9 bases at J, leaving 4 bases unmatched. CDR1 and CDR2 (germline): LGHNA, YSLEER. Here the CDR3 reads CASSTGESSPLHF. DNA of the CDR3: TGCGCCAGCAGCACAGGGGAAAGTTCACCCCTCCACTTT.

The sample holds one count of this clone. V gene TRBV10-3 combines with J gene TRBJ2-7; TRBD2 agrees at 7 bases. The V segment lost 6 bases and the J segment 3 bases; nucleotides outside the gene matches: 5. Germline CDR1 reads ENHRY; CDR2 reads SYGVKD. The CDR3 totals 13 residues. The CDR3 loop reads CAISRDYNYEQYF. Written as DNA, the CDR3 is TGTGCCATCAGCCGGGACTACAACTACGAGCAGTACTTC.

This clone was detected a few times. Other DNA sequences in the sample encode the same CDR3. The chain uses TRBV3-1 (or the pseudogene TRBV3-2) and TRBJ1-5; 8 positions agree with TRBD1. The CDR3 has 14 residues. The J segment lost 3 bases and the V segment lost 3 bases, leaving 1 base of the junction unmatched. The germline V gene has CDR1 LGHDT and CDR2 YNNKEL (reference sequence). The CDR3 nucleotides read TGTGCCAGCAGCCAGGGACAGGACAATCAGCCCCAGCATTTT. This translates into CASSQGQDNQPQHF.

CDR3 residues: CASKEETQYF. In DNA form, the CDR3 reads TGTGCCAGCAAGGAAGAGACCCAGTACTTC. The V call is TRBV2, the J call TRBJ2-5, with D unclear. The germline gives CDR1 SNHLY, CDR2 FYNNEI. The CDR3 totals 10 residues. Between the trimmed V and J ends, which lost 7 bases and 3 bases, there was a span of 3 bases.

The chain joins TRBV18 to TRBJ1-4, with 7 bases matching TRBD1. This CDR3 region has 15 residues. V was pared by 3 bases and J by 3 bases, with 4 bases of the junction left unmatched. The germline gives CDR1 KGHSH, CDR2 LQKENI. DNA for the CDR3: TGTGCCAGCTCACCCGACAGGGCGGCTAATGAAAAACTGTTTTTT. Encoded protein: CASSPDRAANEKLFF.

In its sample, this clone was seen once. V gene TRBV6-5 combines with J gene TRBJ1-5, with TRBD1 identical over 11 bases. CDR3 size: 16 residues. Germline trimming cut 2 bases from V and 0 bases from J; bases unmatched to any gene: 0. The germline CDR1 and CDR2 sequences are MNHEY and SVGAGI. Here the CDR3 reads CASSYGTGGSNQPQHF. The CDR3 coding sequence is TGTGCCAGCAGTTACGGGACAGGGGGTAGCAATCAGCCCCAGCATTTT.

J is TRBJ2-2 and V is TRBV4-2, with 7 bases matching TRBD2. The CDR3 runs to 16 residues. CDR1 is LGHNA and CDR2 is YNFKEQ in the germline V gene. Trimming took 0 bases from V and 5 from J; bases not matched to a gene: 6. CDR3 in amino acids: CASSQDWGGSTGELFF. CDR3 nucleotides: TGTGCCAGCAGCCAAGATTGGGGGGGATCAACCGGGGAGCTGTTTTTT.

A single count supports this clone. This sequence joins TRBV7-2 and TRBJ1-5; D is perhaps TRBD1 (6 bases). Germline V CDR1 and CDR2: SGHTA, FQGNSA. The CDR3 extends over 14 amino acids. V lost 2 bases and J 7 bases, leaving 12 bases between the germline ends. CDR3 region: CASSLSGAGQPQHF. For the CDR3, the DNA is TGTGCCAGCAGCTTATCGGGGGCGGGCCAGCCCCAGCATTTT.

The gene calls are TRBV4-3 and TRBJ2-1; D might be TRBD1 (5 bases). Trimming left V 1 base short and J 3 bases short, with 13 bases between. CDR1 LGHNA and CDR2 YSLEER come from the germline V gene. This CDR3 has 16 amino acids. CDR3 in DNA: TGCGCCAGCAGCCAAGCCCTTGGGGCAGGCTACAATGAGCAGTTCTTC. It codes for CASSQALGAGYNEQFF.

The chain is built from TRBV30 and TRBJ1-5; 8 nucleotides align to TRBD1. The CDR3 has 16 residues. Per the germline V gene, CDR1 is GTSNPN and CDR2 is SVGIG (reference sequence). V gave up 3 bases and J gave up 1 base; unmatched junction bases: 8. The CDR3 sequence is CAWRARGQGSNQPQHF. In DNA form, the CDR3 reads TGTGCCTGGAGGGCGAGAGGACAGGGCAGCAATCAGCCCCAGCATTTT.